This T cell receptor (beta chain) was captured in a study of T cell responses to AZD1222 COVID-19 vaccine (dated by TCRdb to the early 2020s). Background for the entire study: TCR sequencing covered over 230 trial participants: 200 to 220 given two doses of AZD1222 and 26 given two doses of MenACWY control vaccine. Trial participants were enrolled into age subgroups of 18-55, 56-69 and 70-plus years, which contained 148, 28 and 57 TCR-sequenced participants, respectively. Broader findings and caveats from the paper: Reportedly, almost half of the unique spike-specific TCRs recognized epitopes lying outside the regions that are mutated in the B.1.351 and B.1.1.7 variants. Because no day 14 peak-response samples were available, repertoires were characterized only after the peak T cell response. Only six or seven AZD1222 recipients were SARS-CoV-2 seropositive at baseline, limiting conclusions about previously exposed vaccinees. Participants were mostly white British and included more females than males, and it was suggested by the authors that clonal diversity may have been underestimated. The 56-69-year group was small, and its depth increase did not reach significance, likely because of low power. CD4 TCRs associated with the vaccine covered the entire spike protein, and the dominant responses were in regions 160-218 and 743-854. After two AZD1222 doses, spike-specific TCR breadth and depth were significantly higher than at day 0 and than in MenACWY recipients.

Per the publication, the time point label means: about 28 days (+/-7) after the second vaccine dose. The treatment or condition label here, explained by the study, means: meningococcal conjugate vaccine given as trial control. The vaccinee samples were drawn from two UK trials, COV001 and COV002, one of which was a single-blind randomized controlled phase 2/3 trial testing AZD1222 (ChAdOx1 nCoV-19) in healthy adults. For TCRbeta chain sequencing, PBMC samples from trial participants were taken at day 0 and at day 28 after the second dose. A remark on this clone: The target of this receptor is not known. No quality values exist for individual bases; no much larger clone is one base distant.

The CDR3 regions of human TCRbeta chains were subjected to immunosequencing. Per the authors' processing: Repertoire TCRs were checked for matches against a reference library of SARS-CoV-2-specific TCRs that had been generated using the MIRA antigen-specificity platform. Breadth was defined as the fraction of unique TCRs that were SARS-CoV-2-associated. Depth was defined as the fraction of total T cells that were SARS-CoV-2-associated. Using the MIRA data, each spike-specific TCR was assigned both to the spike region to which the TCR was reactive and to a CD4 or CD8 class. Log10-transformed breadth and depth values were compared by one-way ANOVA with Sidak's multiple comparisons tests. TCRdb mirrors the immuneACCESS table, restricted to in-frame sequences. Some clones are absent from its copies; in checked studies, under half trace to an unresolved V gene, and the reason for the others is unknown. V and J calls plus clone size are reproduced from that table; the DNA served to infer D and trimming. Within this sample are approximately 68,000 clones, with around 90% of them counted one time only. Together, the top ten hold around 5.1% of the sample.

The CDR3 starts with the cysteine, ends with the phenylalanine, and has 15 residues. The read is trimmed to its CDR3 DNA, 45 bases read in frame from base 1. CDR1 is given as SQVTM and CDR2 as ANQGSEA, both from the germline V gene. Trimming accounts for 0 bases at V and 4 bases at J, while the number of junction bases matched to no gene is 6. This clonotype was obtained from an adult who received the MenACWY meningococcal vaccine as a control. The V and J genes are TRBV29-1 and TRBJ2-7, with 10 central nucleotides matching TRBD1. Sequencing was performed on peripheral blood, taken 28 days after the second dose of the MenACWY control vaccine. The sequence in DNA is TGCAGCGTTGAAGACACCGGGACAGGGGCATACGAGCAGTACTTC. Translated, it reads CSVEDTGTGAYEQYF.